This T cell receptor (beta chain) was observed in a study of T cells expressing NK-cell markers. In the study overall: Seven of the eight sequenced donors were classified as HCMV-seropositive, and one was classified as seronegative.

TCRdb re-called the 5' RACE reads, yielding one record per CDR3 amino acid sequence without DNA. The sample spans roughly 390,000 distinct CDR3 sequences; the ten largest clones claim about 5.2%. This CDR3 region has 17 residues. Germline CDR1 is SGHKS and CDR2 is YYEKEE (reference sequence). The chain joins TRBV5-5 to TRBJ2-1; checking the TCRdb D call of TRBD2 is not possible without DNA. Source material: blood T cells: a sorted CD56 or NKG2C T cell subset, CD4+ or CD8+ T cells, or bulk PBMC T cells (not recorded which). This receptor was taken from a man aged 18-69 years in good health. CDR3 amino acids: CASSSSTSGGSWNEQFF.